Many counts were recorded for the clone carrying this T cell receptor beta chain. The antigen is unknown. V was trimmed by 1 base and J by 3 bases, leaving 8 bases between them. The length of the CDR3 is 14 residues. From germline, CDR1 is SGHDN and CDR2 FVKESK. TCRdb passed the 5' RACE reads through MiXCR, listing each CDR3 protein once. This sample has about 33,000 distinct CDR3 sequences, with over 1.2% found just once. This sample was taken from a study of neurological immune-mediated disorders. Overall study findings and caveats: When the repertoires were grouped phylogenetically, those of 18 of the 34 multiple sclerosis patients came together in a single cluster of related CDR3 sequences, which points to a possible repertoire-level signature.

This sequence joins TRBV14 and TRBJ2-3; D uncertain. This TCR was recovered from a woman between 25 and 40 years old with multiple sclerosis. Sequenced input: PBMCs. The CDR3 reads CASSQGVRTDTQYF. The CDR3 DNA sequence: TGTGCCAGCAGCCAAGGGGTACGGACAGATACGCAGTATTTT.